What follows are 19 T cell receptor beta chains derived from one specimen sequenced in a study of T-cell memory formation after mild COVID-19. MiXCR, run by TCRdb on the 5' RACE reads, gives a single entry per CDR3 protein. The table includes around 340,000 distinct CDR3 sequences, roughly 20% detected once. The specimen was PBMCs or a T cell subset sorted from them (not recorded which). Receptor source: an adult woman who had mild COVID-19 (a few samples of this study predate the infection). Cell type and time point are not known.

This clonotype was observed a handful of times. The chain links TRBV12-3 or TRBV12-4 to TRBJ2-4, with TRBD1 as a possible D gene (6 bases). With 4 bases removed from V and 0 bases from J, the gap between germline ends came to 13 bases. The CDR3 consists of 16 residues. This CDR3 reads CASSSIFRGAKNIQYF. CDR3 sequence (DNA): TGTGCCAGCAGTTCAATATTCAGGGGAGCCAAAAACATTCAGTACTTC.

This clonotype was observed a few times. CDR3 nucleotides: TGTGCCAGCAGCAAGCAACGGCGGGTGAGCTCCTACGAGCAGTACTTC. Amino acids: CASSKQRRVSSYEQYF. The chain couples TRBV21-1 to TRBJ2-7; TRBD2, the table's D call, was not compared with the DNA. TRBV21-1 is a pseudogene. This CDR3 region has 16 residues.

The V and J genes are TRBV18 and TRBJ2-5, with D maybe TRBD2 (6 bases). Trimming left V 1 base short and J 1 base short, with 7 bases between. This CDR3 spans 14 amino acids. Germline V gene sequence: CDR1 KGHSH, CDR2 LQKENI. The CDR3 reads CASSPQGLQETQYF. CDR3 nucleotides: TGTGCCAGCTCACCACAGGGACTCCAAGAGACCCAGTACTTC.

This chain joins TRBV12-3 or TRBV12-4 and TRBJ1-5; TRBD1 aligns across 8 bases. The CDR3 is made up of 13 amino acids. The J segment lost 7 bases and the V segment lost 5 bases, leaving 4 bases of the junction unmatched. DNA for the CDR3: TGTGCCAGCAGTACAGGGGGATACCAGCCCCAGCATTTT. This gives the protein CASSTGGYQPQHF.

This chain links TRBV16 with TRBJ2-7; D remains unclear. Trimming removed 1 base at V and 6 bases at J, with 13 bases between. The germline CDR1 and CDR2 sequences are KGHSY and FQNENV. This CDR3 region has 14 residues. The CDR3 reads CASSQFATAREQYF. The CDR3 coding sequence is TGTGCCAGCAGCCAATTTGCGACTGCGCGCGAGCAGTACTTC.

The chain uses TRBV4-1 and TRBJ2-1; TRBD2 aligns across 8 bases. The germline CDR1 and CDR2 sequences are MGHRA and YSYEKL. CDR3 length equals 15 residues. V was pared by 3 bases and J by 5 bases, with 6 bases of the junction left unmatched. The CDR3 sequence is CASSHVAGTHNEQFF. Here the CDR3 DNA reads TGCGCCAGCAGCCACGTAGCGGGGACGCACAATGAGCAGTTCTTC.

The CDR3: CASSDRTTQPQHF. In DNA, the CDR3 is TGTGCCAGCAGTGACCGGACGACACAGCCCCAGCATTTT. The rearrangement joins TRBV2 to TRBJ1-5; D gene ambiguous. This CDR3 has 13 residues. In germline, CDR1 is SNHLY, CDR2 FYNNEI. The V gene lost 3 bases and the J gene lost 7 bases, with 10 bases spanning the gap.

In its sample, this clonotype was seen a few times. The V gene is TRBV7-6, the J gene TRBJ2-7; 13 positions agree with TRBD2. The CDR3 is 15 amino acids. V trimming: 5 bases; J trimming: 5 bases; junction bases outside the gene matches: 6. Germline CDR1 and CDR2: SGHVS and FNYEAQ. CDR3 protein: CASSLGLAGVNEQYF. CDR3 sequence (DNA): TGTGCCAGCAGCCTAGGACTAGCGGGAGTCAACGAGCAGTACTTC.

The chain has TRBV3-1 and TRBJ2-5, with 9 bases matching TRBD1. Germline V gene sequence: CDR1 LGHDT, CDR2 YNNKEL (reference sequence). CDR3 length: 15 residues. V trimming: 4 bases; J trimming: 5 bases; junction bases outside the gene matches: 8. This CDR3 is CASSPLGQGEETQYF. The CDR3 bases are TGTGCCAGCAGCCCCCTGGGACAGGGCGAGGAGACCCAGTACTTC.

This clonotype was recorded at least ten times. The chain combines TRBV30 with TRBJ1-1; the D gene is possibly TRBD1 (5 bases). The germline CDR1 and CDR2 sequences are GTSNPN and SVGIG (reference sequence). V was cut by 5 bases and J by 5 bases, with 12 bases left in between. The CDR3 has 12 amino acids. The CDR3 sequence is CAWGQPGTEAFF. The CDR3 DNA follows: TGTGCCTGGGGACAACCAGGAACTGAAGCTTTCTTT.

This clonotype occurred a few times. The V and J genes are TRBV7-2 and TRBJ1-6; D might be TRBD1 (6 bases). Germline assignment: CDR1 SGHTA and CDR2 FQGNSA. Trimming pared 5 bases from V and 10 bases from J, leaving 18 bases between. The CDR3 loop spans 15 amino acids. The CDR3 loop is CASSHLTRTDSPLHF. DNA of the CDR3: TGTGCCAGCAGCCACCTAACTAGGACAGACTCACCCCTCCACTTT.

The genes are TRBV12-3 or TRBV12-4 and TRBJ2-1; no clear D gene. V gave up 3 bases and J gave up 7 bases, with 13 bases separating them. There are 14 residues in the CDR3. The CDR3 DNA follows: TGTGCCAGCAGTTTGGGCCCTCCTGGAAATGAGCAGTTCTTC. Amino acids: CASSLGPPGNEQFF.

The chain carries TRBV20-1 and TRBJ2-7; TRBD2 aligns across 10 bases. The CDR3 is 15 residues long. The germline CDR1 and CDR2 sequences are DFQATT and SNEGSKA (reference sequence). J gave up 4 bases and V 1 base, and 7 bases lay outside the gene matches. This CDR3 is CSARAPGLAYYEQYF. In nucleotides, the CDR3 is TGCAGTGCTAGAGCACCGGGACTAGCGTATTACGAGCAGTACTTC.

The CDR3 nucleotides are TGTGCCAGCAGCTCCCGGACCGGGGCAGATACGCAGTATTTT. It encodes CASSSRTGADTQYF. This chain uses TRBV7-2 with TRBJ2-3, with D possibly being TRBD2 (5 bases). Germline V gene lookup returns CDR1 SGHTA and CDR2 FQGNSA. The CDR3 sequence is 14 residues long. V lost 4 bases to trimming and J lost 4 bases, with 12 bases between them.

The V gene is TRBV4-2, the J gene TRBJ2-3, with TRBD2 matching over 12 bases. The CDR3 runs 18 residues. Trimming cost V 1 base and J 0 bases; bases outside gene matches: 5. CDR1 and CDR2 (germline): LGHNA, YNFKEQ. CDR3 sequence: CASSQGDTSGGSTDTQYF. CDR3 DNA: TGTGCCAGCAGCCAAGGGGATACTAGCGGGGGGAGCACAGATACGCAGTATTTT.

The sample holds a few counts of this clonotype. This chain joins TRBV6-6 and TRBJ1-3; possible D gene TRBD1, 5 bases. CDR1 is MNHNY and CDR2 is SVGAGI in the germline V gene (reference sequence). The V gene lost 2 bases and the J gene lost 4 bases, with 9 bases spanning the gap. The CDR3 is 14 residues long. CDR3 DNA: TGTGCCAGCAGTTACGGGCAGGGAGGAAACACCATATATTTT. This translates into CASSYGQGGNTIYF.

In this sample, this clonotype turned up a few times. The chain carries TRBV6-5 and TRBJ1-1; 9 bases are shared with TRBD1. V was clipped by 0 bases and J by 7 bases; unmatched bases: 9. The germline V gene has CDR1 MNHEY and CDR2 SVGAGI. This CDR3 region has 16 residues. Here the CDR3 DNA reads TGTGCCAGCAGTTACTCGAAAGGACAGGGGCGGGGTGAAGCTTTCTTT. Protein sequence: CASSYSKGQGRGEAFF.

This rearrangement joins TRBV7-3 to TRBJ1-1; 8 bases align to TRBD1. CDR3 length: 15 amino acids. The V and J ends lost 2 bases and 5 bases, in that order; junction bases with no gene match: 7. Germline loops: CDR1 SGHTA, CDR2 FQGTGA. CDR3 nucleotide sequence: TGTGCCAGCAGCTTATCGAGGACAGGGCCGACTGAAGCTTTCTTT. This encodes CASSLSRTGPTEAFF.

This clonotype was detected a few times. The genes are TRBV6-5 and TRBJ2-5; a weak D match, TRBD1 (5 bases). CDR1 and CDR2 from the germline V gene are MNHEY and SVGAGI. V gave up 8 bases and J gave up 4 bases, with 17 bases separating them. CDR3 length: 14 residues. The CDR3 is CASSWGTLGETQYF. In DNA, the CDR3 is TGTGCCAGCTCTTGGGGCACGTTGGGAGAGACCCAGTACTTC.